The entry below gives a single T cell receptor beta chain sequence along with its context. No cognate antigen has been identified for it. A junction end diverges from the germline sequence, so it may reflect a read error. These data originate in a study of T cells after yellow fever vaccination (dated by TCRdb to between 2018 and 2021). Notes on the research overall: Libraries from fractions with low cell numbers were prepared with the SMART-Seq v4 Ultra Low Input RNA kit. The cohort comprised two healthy male donors, one aged 18 to 29 and one aged 30 to 40 years. To track T-cell clones before and after primary and booster YFV17D yellow fever vaccination, bulk TCR alpha and beta repertoires were sequenced longitudinally. Blood samples were taken at several timepoints before and after primary and secondary immunization, and bulk PBMC replicates and cell subsets were isolated. Overall study results and their limits: A small share of clonotypes occurred in both CD4 and CD8 compartments, likely arising from convergent recombination. Computational filtering was required because FACS-sorted repertoires could contain abundant contaminating clonotypes from the bulk population. Only a couple of donors were included in the study, so the extent to which the findings can be generalized is limited. Compared with the primary T-cell response, the secondary T-cell response was weaker but faster, peaking on day 5 rather than day 15. Most clones expanded after primary vaccination were re-detected after the booster (about 96% of CD4 and about nine tenths of CD8), suggesting broad memory maintenance.

This specimen's treatment or condition label, per the study, means: live attenuated yellow fever vaccine strain. At each blood-draw timepoint, two biological replicates of bulk PBMCs were collected. A standard Ficoll-Paque protocol was used to isolate PBMCs from peripheral blood. TriZol was used to extract RNA from bulk PBMCs, from CD4 and CD8 fractions, and from dextramer-positive and dextramer-negative fractions. TCR cDNA was synthesized by 5'RACE template switching, which introduced a universal primer site and unique molecular identifiers. Priming of cDNA synthesis was performed from both the TCR alpha and TCR beta constant segments. Library amplification involved two PCR steps, and the second step added sample barcodes and sequencing adapters. Libraries were sequenced on Illumina HiSeq 2500 (2x100 bp) or NovaSeq (2x150 bp). Processing in the source paper ran as follows. MIGEC handled demultiplexing of reads and collapsing into UMI consensus sequences, while MiXCR performed V(D)J alignment. Vaccine-responding clonotypes were identified with edgeR using replicate PBMC samples, with FDR below 0.01 and a log2 fold change above 5 up to day 15 being required. CD4 or CD8 identity was assigned to each bulk clonotype according to whether the clonotype was present at higher abundance in the sequenced CD4 repertoire or the sequenced CD8 repertoire. The public sequencing data were trimmed at Q25 with fastp and processed into clonotypes with MiXCR by TCRdb, which kept only in-frame beta chains. When rows share a CDR3 protein, they turn into one entry using the most common DNA and genes. TCRdb's processing, not the study's, gives the V and J calls here. This sample lists almost 600,000 distinct CDR3 sequences; less than 15% were detected once. The ten largest clones capture roughly an eighth of the sample.

The specimen comprised PBMCs, sampled on the day of the yellow fever booster vaccination. The receptor was isolated from a man between 25 and 39 years old who received the YFV17D yellow fever vaccine.

CDR3 region: CAISGRDHATYNEQFF. In nucleotides, the sequence is TGTGCCATCAGCGGCCGGGACCACGCCACTTACAATGAGCAGTTCTTC. Recombination joined TRBV9 with TRBJ2-1, with the D assignment possibly TRBD1 or TRBD2, given 5 matching bases for each. The CDR3 runs 16 residues from the cysteine to the phenylalanine. The read is trimmed to its CDR3 DNA, 48 bases read in frame from base 1. In the germline V gene, CDR1 corresponds to SGDLS and CDR2 to YYNGEE.